The T cell receptor (beta chain) described here comes from a study of neurological immune-mediated disorders. Notes on the study in general: One related-CDR3 cluster, which may be a signature, held the repertoires of 18 of 34 multiple sclerosis patients after phylogenetic grouping.

The method for making cDNA was 5'RACE, and it used 10-nucleotide random UMIs. MiXCR was run by TCRdb on the 5' RACE reads, yielding one entry per CDR3 protein. The sample holds tens of thousands of distinct CDR3 sequences, 3.8% seen once. The CDR3 totals 14 residues. CDR1 and CDR2 from the germline V gene are SGHRS and YFSETQ. V lost 2 bases to trimming and J lost 2 bases; unmatched junction nucleotides: 3. This clonotype was found a few times. The target antigen is unknown. The clonotype comes from a young man with multiple sclerosis. J is TRBJ2-5 and V is TRBV5-1; 7 nucleotides align to TRBD2. Material for sequencing was PBMCs. This chain's CDR3 is CASSFGTTQETQYF. CDR3 in DNA: TGCGCCAGCAGCTTCGGGACTACTCAAGAGACCCAGTACTTC.